This TCR beta chain was profiled in a study of blood T cell repertoires in COVID-19. The CDR3 loop spans 13 amino acids. Germline CDR1 reads DFQATT; CDR2 reads SNEGSKA (reference sequence). V lost 3 bases to trimming and J lost 7 bases; unmatched junction nucleotides: 5. TCRdb's copy holds only in-frame clones and misses some; the assay was immunoSEQ multiplex PCR. Seen here are about 65,000 clones, more than 80% observed once, and the top ten hold about 15%. The source of this sequence is an elderly man with acute or convalescent COVID-19. The sample comprised peripheral blood. The chain carries TRBV20-1 and TRBJ2-1; 8 bases are a match to TRBD1. The CDR3 loop is CSASRTGRNEQFF. For the CDR3, the DNA is TGCAGTGCTAGTAGGACAGGGAGGAATGAGCAGTTCTTC.